The next 23 T cell receptor beta chains were all read from a single sample in a study of CD8+ T cells in alopecia areata. The time point denotes: mouse skin 6 weeks after grafting, around onset of hair loss. Extraction and reverse transcription of RNA yielded cDNA as the sequencing template. Here immunoSEQ multiplex PCR was the method, and the copy in TCRdb shows in-frame clones only, minus some. Singletons are absent from the sample, which has approximately 5,600 clones. The sample consisted of skin, taken at week 6. The receptors were gathered from a C3H/HeJ mouse with alopecia areata. The mouse strain carries the MHC haplotype H2-k.

This clone has a count of ten or more. Gene names denote mouse genes. The read ends 4 residues shy of where the CDR3 ends; the end is completed using the germline J gene. V gene TRBV13-1 combines with J gene TRBJ2-1; tentatively, D is TRBD1 (6 bases). The V gene lost 6 bases and the J gene lost 6 bases, with 10 bases spanning the gap. CDR1 and CDR2 (germline): NSHNY, SYGAGN. CDR3 length equals 12 residues. The sequenced CDR3 bases are TGTGCCAGCAAGGGCAGGGGTGCT. Translating it yields CASKGRGA. The complete CDR3 protein is CASKGRGAEQFF.

The table lists this clone with many counts. Germline and genes here are mouse. The read gets to within 4 residues of the CDR3 end, and the germline J gene fills in the rest. V and J are TRBV14 and TRBJ2-2; 9 bases line up with TRBD1. Germline loops: CDR1 SGHDT, CDR2 FRDEAV. Losses at the gene ends were 3 bases for V and 2 bases for J; bases not matched to a gene: 2. The CDR3 length is 15 residues. CDR3 DNA (partial): TGTGCCAGCAGTTACAGGGGGCGCAACACCGGG. This sequence encodes CASSYRGRNTG. From start to end, the CDR3 is CASSYRGRNTGQLYF. Full variable domain (missing parts from reference TRBV14 and TRBJ2-2): EAGVTQSPRYAVLQEGQAVSFWCDPISGHDTLYWYQQPRDQGPQLLVYFRDEAVIDNSQLPSDRFSAVRPKGTNSTLKIQSAKQGDTATYLCASSYRGRNTGQLYFGEGSKLTVL.

This clone occurred a few times. Gene names denote mouse genes. The read comes to an end 4 residues before the CDR3 does, leaving the germline J gene to fill in the end. This specimen includes other DNA sequences encoding the same CDR3. This chain uses TRBV31 with TRBJ1-2; 7 nucleotides match TRBD1. The CDR3 is 14 residues long. CDR1 and CDR2 (germline): GKSSPN, SITVG. J was trimmed by 0 bases and V by 1 base; bases with no gene match: 2. The CDR3 spells CAWSPDRANSDYTF. The sequenced CDR3 bases are TGTGCCTGGAGTCCCGACAGGGCAAACTCC.

In this sample, this clone turned up many times. The genes are named according to mouse. The part of the CDR3 DNA that was read is TGTGCCAGCAGCCAAGTAGGGGACTGGACTAGTGCAGAA. Amino acids: CASSQVGDWTSAE. The CDR3 as a whole reads CASSQVGDWTSAETLYF. This rearrangement joins TRBV5 to TRBJ2-3, with 8 bases aligning to TRBD2. The CDR3 goes on 4 residues after the read ends, and that part is filled in from the germline J gene. Germline lookup yields CDR1 LGHNA and CDR2 YNLKQL (reference sequence). This CDR3 spans 17 amino acids. V trimming: 1 base; J trimming: 0 bases; junction bases outside the gene matches: 6.

This clone qualifies as medium-sized (0.01 to 0.1%). The gene names given are mouse names. CDR3 region: CASSQGGAGTGQLYF. The CDR3 DNA, read in part, is TGTGCCAGCAGCCAAGGGGGGGCGGGCACCGGG. The chain recombines TRBV5 with TRBJ2-2, with D possibly TRBD2 on 7 matching bases. The read terminates 4 residues before the CDR3 end, so the remaining end is supplied by the germline J gene. From germline, CDR1 is LGHNA and CDR2 YNLKQL (reference sequence). Trimming removed 1 base at V and 4 bases at J, with 10 bases between. CDR3 length: 15 residues.

This clone was detected ten times or more. All gene names here are mouse names. The read is 4 residues too short to cover the CDR3 end, so that end is filled in from the germline J gene. This chain uses TRBV13-3 with TRBJ2-7; weak D call: TRBD1 (6 bases). CDR1 is NNHDY, CDR2 SYVADS, per germline. V was cut by 4 bases and J by 3 bases, with 8 bases left in between. The CDR3 consists of 12 residues. CDR3 protein: CASSRDIYEQYF. The covered CDR3 bases are TGTGCCAGCAGTCGGGACATCTAT.

This clone was observed a few times. Gene names and germline refer to mouse. The missing CDR3 end, 4 residues past where the read stops, is filled in from the germline J gene. This rearrangement joins TRBV16 to TRBJ1-2; D uncertain. The CDR3 length is 13 residues. Germline lookup yields CDR1 SGHSA and CDR2 FRNQAP. V was trimmed by 1 base and J by 1 base, leaving 4 bases between them. The CDR3 DNA, read in part, is TGTGCAAGCAGCTTAGGAGGAAACTCC. Translating it yields CASSLGGNS. The full CDR3 is CASSLGGNSDYTF. The whole variable domain, remainder taken from reference TRBV16 and TRBJ1-2, is NAGVIQTPRHKVTGKGQEATLWCEPISGHSAVFWYRQTIVQGLEFLTYFRNQAPIDDSGMPKERFSAQMPNQSHSTLKIQSTQPQDSAVYLCASSLGGNSDYTFGSGTRLLVI.

There are many counts of this clone. The gene names here belong to mouse. Read sequence stops 4 residues before the CDR3 end, and the germline J gene provides the missing end. The genes are TRBV13-1 and TRBJ2-5; 9 nucleotides match TRBD2. This CDR3 has 15 amino acids. J was trimmed by 0 bases and V by 4 bases; bases with no gene match: 3. CDR1 and CDR2 from the germline V gene are NSHNY and SYGAGN. CDR3 loop: CASSRLGVNQDTQYF. Incomplete CDR3 DNA: TGTGCCAGCAGTCGACTGGGGGTTAACCAAGAC.

This clone showed up just a few times. Gene labels here are mouse ones. The read ends 4 residues before the CDR3 terminus; that terminus is restored from the germline J gene. The gene calls are TRBV16 and TRBJ2-3, with 8 nucleotides matching TRBD2. Germline-derived CDR1 and CDR2 are SGHSA and FRNQAP. The CDR3 runs 13 residues. V dropped 4 bases and J dropped 3; count of bases not matched to a gene: 0. The DNA read from the CDR3 is TGTGCAAGCAGCTGGGGGGGCGCAGAA. Translation: CASSWGGAE. The full CDR3 sequence reads CASSWGGAETLYF.

By sample share, this clone is medium-sized. The gene names given are mouse names. The read ends 4 residues shy of where the CDR3 ends; the end is completed using the germline J gene. The sample carries other DNA sequences with the same CDR3. V gene TRBV19 combines with J gene TRBJ1-2, with 9 bases lining up with TRBD1. V gave up 4 bases and J gave up 0 bases; unmatched junction bases: 1. There are 14 residues in the CDR3. Germline loops: CDR1 FNHDT, CDR2 SITEND (reference sequence). The sequenced CDR3 bases are TGTGCCAGCAGTCGGGACAGGGCAAACTCC. The encoded protein is CASSRDRANS. From start to end, the CDR3 is CASSRDRANSDYTF.

In this sample, this clone turned up many times. Gene names are mouse gene names. The CDR3 extends 4 residues past the end of the read, so its final part is completed from the germline J gene. The rearrangement links TRBV3 to TRBJ2-5; TRBD2 aligns across 9 bases. Germline CDR1 SNHLY, CDR2 FYNGKV (reference sequence). This CDR3 is 15 amino acids long. Incomplete CDR3 DNA: TGTGCCAGCAGCCTGGGGGGGGGCGCAGAGGAC. Its translation: CASSLGGGAED. The complete CDR3 reads CASSLGGGAEDTQYF.

A few counts support this clone. Genes here carry mouse names. The read falls 4 residues short of the CDR3 end, and the missing part is taken from the germline J gene. This chain connects TRBV19 to TRBJ2-3; TRBD1 aligns across 9 bases. From germline, CDR1 is FNHDT and CDR2 SITEND (reference sequence). J gave up 2 bases and V 4 bases, and 2 bases lay outside the gene matches. This CDR3 has 14 residues. CDR3: CASSRTGDAETLYF. The part of the CDR3 DNA that was read is TGTGCCAGCAGTCGGACAGGGGATGCAGAA. The full variable domain, completed using reference TRBV19 and TRBJ2-3, is GGIITQTPKFLIGQEGQKLTLKCQQNFNHDTMYWYRQDSGKGLRLIYYSITENDLQKGDLSEGYDASREKKSSFSLTVTSAQKNEMAVFLCASSRTGDAETLYFGSGTRLTVL.

A note on this clone: All gene names here are mouse names. This CDR3 reads CASSGTGFAEQFF. CDR3 bases read: TGTGCCAGCAGTGGGACAGGGTTTGCT. V gene TRBV14 combines with J gene TRBJ2-1; 9 positions match TRBD1. The read terminates 4 residues ahead of where the CDR3 ends, so the germline J gene completes it. CDR3 length: 13 residues. CDR1 is SGHDT, CDR2 FRDEAV, per germline. V was clipped by 4 bases and J by 6 bases; unmatched bases: 2. Filled out from reference TRBV14 and TRBJ2-1, the complete variable domain reads EAGVTQSPRYAVLQEGQAVSFWCDPISGHDTLYWYQQPRDQGPQLLVYFRDEAVIDNSQLPSDRFSAVRPKGTNSTLKIQSAKQGDTATYLCASSGTGFAEQFFGPGTRLTVL.

In regard to this clone: Germline and genes: mouse. With the read ending 4 residues before the CDR3 end, the germline J gene is used to fill in that end. This chain uses TRBV19 with TRBJ2-5, with D maybe TRBD1 (6 bases). This CDR3 region has 12 residues. Germline CDR1 FNHDT, CDR2 SITEND (reference sequence). Trimming removed 5 bases at V and 3 bases at J, with 7 bases between. CDR3 sequence reads: CASRGTQDTQYF. The sequenced part of the CDR3 DNA is TGTGCCAGCAGAGGGACACAAGAC.

This clone was observed many times. The genes are named according to mouse. Sequencing ends 4 residues short of the CDR3 end; the germline J gene provides the rest. This rearrangement joins TRBV1 to TRBJ1-2; perhaps TRBD1 as D (6 bases). Germline assignment: CDR1 NSQYPW and CDR2 LRSPGD (reference sequence). The CDR3 is 15 residues long. V lost 0 bases and J 0 bases, leaving 8 bases between the germline ends. The part of the CDR3 DNA that was read is TGCACCTGCAGTGCAGACAGGGGATCAAACTCC. Amino acid sequence: CTCSADRGSNS. In full, the CDR3 is CTCSADRGSNSDYTF.

Judged by abundance, this clone is medium-sized. The gene names given are mouse names. The read stops 4 residues short of the end of the CDR3; the missing end is completed from the germline J gene. The chain couples TRBV29 to TRBJ2-4; possibly TRBD1 for D (6 bases). The CDR3 spans 13 residues. Between the trimmed V and J ends, which lost 6 bases and 3 bases, there was a span of 10 bases. Germline lookup yields CDR1 MSHET and CDR2 SYDVDS. The CDR3 sequence is CASSPGQQNTLYF. CDR3 DNA (partial): TGTGCTAGCAGCCCAGGACAGCAAAAC.

This clone came up many times. These gene names are mouse names. The CDR3 end lies 4 residues beyond the end of the read and is filled in from the germline J gene. The J gene is TRBJ2-1, the V gene TRBV13-1; 7 nucleotides line up with TRBD1. V dropped 5 bases and J dropped 6; count of bases not matched to a gene: 2. Germline lookup yields CDR1 NSHNY and CDR2 SYGAGN. The CDR3 runs 12 residues. Partial CDR3 DNA: TGTGCCAGCAGCTACAGGGGTGCT. Translation: CASSYRGA. The full CDR3 sequence reads CASSYRGAEQFF.

This clone was recorded at least ten times. Here the gene names and germline are mouse. The read is 4 residues too short to cover the CDR3 end, so that end is filled in from the germline J gene. This chain uses TRBV1 with TRBJ2-1; 9 nucleotides align to TRBD1. J was trimmed by 4 bases and V by 3 bases; bases with no gene match: 1. The CDR3 extends over 14 amino acids. The germline CDR1 and CDR2 sequences are NSQYPW and LRSPGD (reference sequence). The CDR3 DNA, read in part, is TGCACCTGCAGTGCCGGGACAGGGTATGCT. This gives the protein CTCSAGTGYA. The full CDR3 reads CTCSAGTGYAEQFF. Drawing the rest from reference TRBV1 and TRBJ2-1, the complete variable domain is VTLLEQNPRWRLVPRGQAVNLRCILKNSQYPWMSWYQQDLQKQLQWLFTLRSPGDKEVKSLPGADYLATRVTDTELRLQVANMSQGRTLYCTCSAGTGYAEQFFGPGTRLTVL.

As for this clone: Genes and germline are mouse. Read coverage stops 4 residues before the CDR3 terminus; the germline J gene supplies the remainder. This chain uses TRBV24 with TRBJ2-1, with 9 bases fitting TRBD2. The germline gives CDR1 KGHTA, CDR2 FRNEEI. There are 16 residues in the CDR3. V shed 0 bases, J shed 3 bases, and the junction held 3 bases outside the gene matches. CDR3 in amino acids: CASSLYDWGFYAEQFF. The CDR3 bases that were read are TGTGCCAGCAGTCTGTATGACTGGGGGTTCTATGCT.

The table lists this clone with many counts. Each gene name is a mouse one. The read is 4 residues too short to cover the CDR3 end, so that end is filled in from the germline J gene. J is TRBJ2-5 and V is TRBV13-1, with 8 nucleotides matching TRBD2. CDR1 is NSHNY, CDR2 SYGAGN, per germline. V lost 0 bases and J lost 0; bases outside the gene matches: 3. This CDR3 region has 16 residues. The CDR3 here is CASSDAGGPNQDTQYF. The DNA read from the CDR3 is TGTGCCAGCAGTGATGCTGGGGGGCCTAACCAAGAC.

This clone was recorded a few times. Gene labels here are mouse ones. Read data end 4 residues before the CDR3 end; the end is taken from the germline J gene. This chain uses TRBV17 with TRBJ2-4; 12 bases are a match to TRBD1. CDR1 MNHDT and CDR2 YYDKIL come from the germline V gene. Losses at the gene ends were 6 bases for V and 1 base for J; bases not matched to a gene: 5. CDR3 length: 16 amino acids. The part of the CDR3 DNA that was read is TGTGCTAGCAGCAGGGACAGGGGGCAACGTCAAAAC. Its protein product is CASSRDRGQRQN. The CDR3 as a whole reads CASSRDRGQRQNTLYF.

There are a few counts of this clone. The gene names here belong to mouse. The read gets to within 3 residues of the CDR3 end, and the germline J gene fills in the rest. The genes are TRBV1 and TRBJ1-6; a weak D match, TRBD1 (5 bases). TRBJ1-6 is classed as an ORF, of uncertain function. The ends were cut back, 1 base at V and 10 bases at J, with 5 bases in the middle. The CDR3 totals 12 residues. Germline CDR1 and CDR2: NSQYPW and LRSPGD (reference sequence). The covered CDR3 bases are TGCACCTGCAGTGCAGGGGGCTCGCCC. This sequence encodes CTCSAGGSP. The CDR3 in its entirety is CTCSAGGSPLYF.

Details on this clone: The germline and genes are mouse ones. The CDR3 here is CASSPGGVSYEQYF. CDR3 DNA (partial): TGTGCTAGCAGCCCTGGGGGGGTCTCCTAT. The chain employs TRBV29 and TRBJ2-7, with 9 positions matching TRBD2. The sequence runs out 4 residues before the end of the CDR3; the remainder is reconstructed from the germline J gene. The V segment lost 6 bases and the J segment 0 bases; nucleotides outside the gene matches: 3. The CDR3 sequence is 14 residues long. CDR1 is MSHET, CDR2 SYDVDS, per germline.